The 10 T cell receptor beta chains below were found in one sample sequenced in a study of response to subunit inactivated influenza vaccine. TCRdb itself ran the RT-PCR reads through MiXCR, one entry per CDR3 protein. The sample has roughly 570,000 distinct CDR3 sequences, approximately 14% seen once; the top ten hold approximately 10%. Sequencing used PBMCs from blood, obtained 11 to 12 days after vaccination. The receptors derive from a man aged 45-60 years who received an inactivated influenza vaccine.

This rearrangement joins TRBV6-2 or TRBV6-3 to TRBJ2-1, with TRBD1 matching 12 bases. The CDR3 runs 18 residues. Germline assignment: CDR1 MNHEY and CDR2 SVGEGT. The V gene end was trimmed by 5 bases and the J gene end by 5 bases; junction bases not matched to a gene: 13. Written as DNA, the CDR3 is TGTGCCAGCAGTAATCGGGACAGGGGGCTTCGTCCCCACAATGAGCAGTTCTTC. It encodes CASSNRDRGLRPHNEQFF.

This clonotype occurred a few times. The CDR3 here is CATTGTGSSQYF. In DNA, the CDR3 is TGTGCCACAACCGGGACAGGGTCTTCCCAGTACTTC. This sequence joins TRBV6-5 and TRBJ2-5; 9 bases are a match to TRBD1. Germline trimming cut 10 bases from V and 9 bases from J; bases unmatched to any gene: 9. This CDR3 comprises 12 residues. The germline V gene encodes CDR1 MNHEY and CDR2 SVGAGI.

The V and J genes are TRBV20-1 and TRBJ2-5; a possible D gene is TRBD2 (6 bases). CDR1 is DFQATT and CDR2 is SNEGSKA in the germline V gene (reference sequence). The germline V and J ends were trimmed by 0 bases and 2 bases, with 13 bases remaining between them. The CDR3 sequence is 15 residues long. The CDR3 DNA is TGCAGTGCTAGAGATTCTACGGGACTGCAAGAGACCCAGTACTTC. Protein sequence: CSARDSTGLQETQYF.

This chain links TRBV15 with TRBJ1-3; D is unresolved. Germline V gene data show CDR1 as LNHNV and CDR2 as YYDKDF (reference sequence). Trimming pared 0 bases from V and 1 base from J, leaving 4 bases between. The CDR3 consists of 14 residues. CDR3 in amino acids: CATSRERSGNTIYF. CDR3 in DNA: TGTGCCACCAGCAGAGAGAGGTCTGGAAACACCATATATTTT.

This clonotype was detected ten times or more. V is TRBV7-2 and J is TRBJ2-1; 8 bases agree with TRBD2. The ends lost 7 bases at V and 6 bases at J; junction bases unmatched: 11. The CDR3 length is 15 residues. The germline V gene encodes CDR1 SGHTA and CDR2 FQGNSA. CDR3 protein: CASTHVAGTFNEQFF. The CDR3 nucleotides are TGTGCCAGCACCCACGTAGCGGGGACCTTCAATGAGCAGTTCTTC.

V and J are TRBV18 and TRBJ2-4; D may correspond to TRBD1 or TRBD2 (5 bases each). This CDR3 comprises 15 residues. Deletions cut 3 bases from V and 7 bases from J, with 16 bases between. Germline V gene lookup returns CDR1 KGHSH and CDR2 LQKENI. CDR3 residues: CASSPITGRGNIQYF. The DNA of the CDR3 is TGTGCCAGCTCACCTATAACAGGAAGAGGGAACATTCAGTACTTC.

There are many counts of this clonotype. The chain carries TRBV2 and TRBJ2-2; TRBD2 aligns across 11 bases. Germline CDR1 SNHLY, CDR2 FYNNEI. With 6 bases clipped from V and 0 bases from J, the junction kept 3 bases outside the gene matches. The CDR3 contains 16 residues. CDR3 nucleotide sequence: TGTGCCAGCAGGGCTAGCGGGGGGCCGAACACCGGGGAGCTGTTTTTT. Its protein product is CASRASGGPNTGELFF.

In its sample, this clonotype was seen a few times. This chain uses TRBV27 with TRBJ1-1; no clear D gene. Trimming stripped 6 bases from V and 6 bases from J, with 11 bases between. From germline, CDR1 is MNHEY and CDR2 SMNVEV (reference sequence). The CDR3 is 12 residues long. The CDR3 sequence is CASRNSYSEAFF. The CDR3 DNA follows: TGTGCCAGCAGAAACAGCTACTCTGAAGCTTTCTTT.

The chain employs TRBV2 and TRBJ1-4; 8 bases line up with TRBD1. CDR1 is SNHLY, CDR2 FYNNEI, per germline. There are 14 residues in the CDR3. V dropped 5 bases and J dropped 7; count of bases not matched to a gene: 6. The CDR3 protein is CASSWTGSPEKLFF. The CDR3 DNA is TGTGCCAGCAGTTGGACAGGGAGTCCTGAAAAACTGTTTTTT. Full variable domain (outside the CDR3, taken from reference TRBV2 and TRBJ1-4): EPEVTQTPSHQVTQMGQEVILRCVPISNHLYFYWYRQILGQKVEFLVSFYNNEISEKSEIFDDQFSVERPDGSNFTLKIRSTKLEDSAMYFCASSWTGSPEKLFFGSGTQLSVL.

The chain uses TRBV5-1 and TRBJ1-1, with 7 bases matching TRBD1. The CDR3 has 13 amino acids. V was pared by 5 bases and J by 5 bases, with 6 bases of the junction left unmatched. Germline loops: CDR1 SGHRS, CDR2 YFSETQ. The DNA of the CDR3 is TGCGCCAGCAGACCCGACAGGGTGACTGAAGCTTTCTTT. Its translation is CASRPDRVTEAFF.